The rows below give T cell receptor beta chains drawn from one sample of a study of blood T cells in healthy people across ages. TCRdb redid the calling of the 5' RACE reads with MiXCR, one entry per CDR3 protein. The table shows about 560,000 distinct CDR3 sequences, with roughly a quarter occurring only once. The same data also contributed to another study, on T cells of mothers and their children.

Material for sequencing was blood. These receptors were taken from a boy younger than 10 in good health. CDR3s include the opening cysteine and the closing phenylalanine or tryptophan. Fields, in order: J gene, V gene, clone size, D gene, CDR3 protein, CDR3 DNA. The D gene is left open where the match is weak. Clone size is given for some rows only: seen once, a few or many times, or a class if the clone is expanded.

TRBJ1-2 | TRBV6-5 | - | - | CASSPTRTLTYGYTF | TGTGCCAGCAGTCCTACAAGGACGCTGACCTATGGCTACACCTTC
TRBJ1-1 | TRBV7-9 | few | TRBD1 | CASSPQGIRTEAFF | TGTGCCAGCAGCCCACAGGGGATTAGGACTGAAGCTTTCTTT
TRBJ2-1 | TRBV12-5 | few | - | CASGLVVNEQFF | TGTGCTAGTGGTTTGGTGGTCAATGAGCAGTTCTTC
TRBJ1-5 | TRBV7-6 | few | - | CASSHTGYQVGSNQPQHF | TGTGCCAGCAGCCACACAGGGTATCAAGTCGGAAGCAATCAGCCCCAGCATTTT
TRBJ2-7 | TRBV29-1 | - | TRBD1 | CSVEPGTGQGPPLYEQYF | TGCAGCGTTGAACCGGGTACGGGACAGGGGCCTCCGCTTTACGAGCAGTACTTC
TRBJ1-1 | TRBV7-9 | few | - | CASSPTDQNTEAFF | TGTGCCAGCAGCCCAACAGATCAGAACACTGAAGCTTTCTTT
TRBJ2-1 | TRBV12-3/TRBV12-4 | few | - | CASSLAGGEYNEQFF | TGTGCCAGCAGTTTGGCCGGCGGGGAGTACAATGAGCAGTTCTTC
TRBJ2-1 | TRBV4-3 | - | TRBD2 | CASSQAPAGDNEQFF | TGCGCCAGCAGCCAAGCCCCAGCGGGAGACAATGAGCAGTTCTTC
TRBJ2-2 | TRBV5-1 | few | - | CASSWRKTNANTGELFF | TGCGCCAGCAGCTGGCGTAAGACGAATGCGAACACCGGGGAGCTGTTTTTT
TRBJ2-1 | TRBV20-1 | - | TRBD1 | CSATGQGFYNEQFF | TGCAGTGCTACCGGACAGGGGTTTTACAATGAGCAGTTCTTC
TRBJ2-1 | TRBV13 | few | TRBD2 | CASTLLAGRLHNEQFF | TGTGCCAGCACACTACTAGCGGGACGGTTGCACAATGAGCAGTTCTTC
TRBJ2-3 | TRBV10-3 | few | - | CAISGLASITDTQYF | TGTGCCATCAGTGGGCTAGCGTCCATCACAGATACGCAGTATTTT
TRBJ2-1 | TRBV19 | - | TRBD2 | CASTGLAGVGEQFF | TGTGCCAGTACCGGACTAGCGGGAGTAGGGGAGCAGTTCTTC
TRBJ2-1 | TRBV11-2 | few | - | CASSHITGTPLWNEQFF | TGTGCCAGCAGCCATATTACCGGGACTCCCCTCTGGAATGAGCAGTTCTTC
TRBJ1-1 | TRBV5-5 | many | TRBD1 | CASSPLQGANTEAFF | TGTGCCAGCAGCCCCCTACAGGGGGCGAACACTGAAGCTTTCTTT
TRBJ2-2 | TRBV12-3/TRBV12-4 | few | TRBD2 | CASTPRGGTGELFF | TGTGCCAGCACCCCCCGGGGAGGGACCGGGGAGCTGTTTTTT
TRBJ2-1 | TRBV20-1 | few | TRBD2 | CSARKASGSYNEQFF | TGCAGTGCTAGAAAGGCTAGCGGTTCCTACAATGAGCAGTTCTTC
TRBJ2-7 | TRBV3-1 | few | TRBD1 | CASSQGTVPEQYF | TGTGCCAGCAGCCAGGGGACAGTTCCCGAGCAGTACTTC
TRBJ2-7 | TRBV3-1 | - | - | CASGRAAYEQYF | TGTGCCAGCGGCCGAGCGGCCTACGAGCAGTACTTC
TRBJ1-4 | TRBV7-2 | few | TRBD1 | CASSLDRQGVEKLFF | TGTGCCAGCAGCTTAGATCGTCAGGGGGTTGAGAAACTGTTTTTT
TRBJ2-7 | TRBV4-2 | - | TRBD2 | CASSHTSSGGAFEQYF | TGTGCCAGCAGCCACACATCTAGCGGGGGGGCCTTCGAGCAGTACTTC
TRBJ1-1 | TRBV29-1 | - | TRBD1 | CSATGWSKAFF | TGCAGCGCGACAGGGTGGTCTAAAGCTTTCTTT
TRBJ2-7 | TRBV2 | few | - | CASSYTGTYSYEQYF | TGTGCCAGCAGTTATACAGGGACCTACTCCTACGAGCAGTACTTC
TRBJ1-4 | TRBV12-5 | - | - | CASGLPPLWQKSEKLFF | TGTGCTAGTGGTTTGCCCCCCTTGTGGCAGAAAAGTGAAAAACTGTTTTTT
TRBJ2-7 | TRBV30 | - | - | CAWENPGTPTYEQYF | TGTGCCTGGGAGAATCCCGGGACACCTACCTACGAGCAGTACTTC
TRBJ2-7 | TRBV29-1 | once | - | CSVDRVGEQYF | TGCAGCGTTGACAGGGTAGGGGAGCAGTACTTC
TRBJ2-5 | TRBV6-5 | few | TRBD2 | CVSSYTGTSGSLETQYF | TGTGTCAGCAGTTACACCGGGACTAGCGGGAGTCTTGAGACCCAGTACTTC
TRBJ2-7 | TRBV29-1 | few | TRBD1 | CSASGQGDYGQYF | TGCAGCGCCTCGGGACAGGGGGACTACGGGCAGTACTTC
TRBJ2-5 | TRBV7-9 | few | - | CASSLVPFQETQYF | TGTGCCAGCAGCTTAGTGCCTTTCCAAGAGACCCAGTACTTC
TRBJ1-1 | TRBV12-3/TRBV12-4 | few | - | CASSSGGYTEAFF | TGTGCCAGCAGTTCTGGGGGCTACACTGAAGCTTTCTTT
TRBJ2-7 | TRBV7-9 | few | - | CASSPEGNEQYF | TGTGCCAGCAGCCCTGAGGGTAACGAGCAGTACTTC
TRBJ1-4 | TRBV15 | few | - | CATSRDLTGEKLFF | TGTGCCACCAGCAGAGATCTAACGGGGGAAAAACTGTTTTTT
TRBJ2-4 | TRBV19 | - | - | CASSKGSIQYF | TGTGCCAGTAGTAAGGGGAGCATTCAGTACTTC
TRBJ2-4 | TRBV20-1 | few | - | CSAGGGPGNIQYF | TGCAGTGCTGGCGGCGGGCCCGGGAACATTCAGTACTTC
TRBJ2-1 | TRBV20-1 | few | - | CSARGASLYNEQFF | TGCAGTGCTAGAGGGGCCTCCTTATACAATGAGCAGTTCTTC
TRBJ2-3 | TRBV18 | - | - | CASSPVGGTDTQYF | TGTGCCAGCTCACCGGTCGGGGGAACAGATACGCAGTATTTT
TRBJ2-1 | TRBV3-1 | - | - | CASSQERLRGGEQFF | TGTGCCAGCAGCCAAGAGAGGCTGAGGGGTGGTGAGCAGTTCTTC
TRBJ2-5 | TRBV2 | - | TRBD2 | CASILDSGARETQYF | TGTGCCAGCATCCTCGATAGCGGGGCGAGAGAGACCCAGTACTTC
TRBJ2-1 | TRBV29-1 | - | TRBD2 | CSVERGGRNEQFF | TGCAGCGTTGAACGGGGGGGGCGGAATGAGCAGTTCTTC
TRBJ2-6 | TRBV4-3 | - | - | CASSQETAQGAGANVLTF | TGCGCCAGCAGCCAAGAGACGGCTCAGGGCGCTGGGGCCAACGTCCTGACTTTC